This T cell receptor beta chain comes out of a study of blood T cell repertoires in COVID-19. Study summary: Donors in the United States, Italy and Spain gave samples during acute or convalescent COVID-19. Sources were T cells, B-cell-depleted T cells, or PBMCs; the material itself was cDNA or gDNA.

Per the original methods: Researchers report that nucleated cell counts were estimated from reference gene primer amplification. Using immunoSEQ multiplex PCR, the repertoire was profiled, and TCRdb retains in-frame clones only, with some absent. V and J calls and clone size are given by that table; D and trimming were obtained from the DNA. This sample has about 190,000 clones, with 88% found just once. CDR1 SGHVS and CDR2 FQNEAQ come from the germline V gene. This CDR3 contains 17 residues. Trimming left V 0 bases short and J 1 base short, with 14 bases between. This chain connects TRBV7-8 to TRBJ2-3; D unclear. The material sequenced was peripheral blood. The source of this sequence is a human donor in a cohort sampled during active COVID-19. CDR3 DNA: TGTGCCAGCAGCTTAGCTACTGGGCTTTATGGCACAGATACGCAGTATTTT. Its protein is CASSLATGLYGTDTQYF.